What follows are 28 T cell receptor beta chains derived from one specimen sequenced in a study of graft-versus-host responses after intestinal transplantation. The antigens of these receptors remain unknown. Data came from immunoSEQ multiplex PCR; TCRdb stores just in-frame clones and leaves some out. Of 85,000 to 100,000 clones in the sample, 75% to 90% were seen once. The starting material was unstimulated CD4+ T cells sorted from spleen or lymph node cells, obtained before intestinal transplant. The receptor source for this set is a human donor who received an intestinal transplant.

This chain uses TRBV9 with TRBJ2-3; TRBD2 matches 10 bases. CDR3 length equals 15 residues. CDR1 and CDR2 (germline): SGDLS, YYNGEE. V shed 3 bases, J shed 6 bases, and the junction held 7 bases outside the gene matches. CDR3 residues: CASSALAGAVDTQYF. In DNA form, the CDR3 reads TGTGCCAGCAGCGCGCTAGCGGGGGCGGTGGATACGCAGTATTTT.

The chain links TRBV5-1 to TRBJ1-2, with TRBD1 matching over 7 bases. Losses at the gene ends were 4 bases for V and 4 bases for J; bases not matched to a gene: 7. The CDR3 spans 14 residues. CDR1 is SGHRS, CDR2 YFSETQ, per germline. The CDR3 DNA reads TGCGCCAGCAGCCGACTGGGACAGACCTATGGCTACACCTTC. Protein product: CASSRLGQTYGYTF.

The V call is TRBV19, the J call TRBJ1-1, with 7 bases aligning to TRBD1. J lost 1 base, V lost 7 bases, and 6 bases had no gene match. Germline CDR1 reads LNHDA; CDR2 reads SQIVND (reference sequence). This CDR3 is built from 14 residues. For the CDR3, the DNA is TGTGCCAGTACCGGACAGGCAAAGAACACTGAAGCTTTCTTT. It specifies CASTGQAKNTEAFF.

V and J are TRBV7-3 and TRBJ2-1; 9 bases match TRBD1. In germline, CDR1 is SGHTA, CDR2 FQGTGA. The CDR3 has 14 amino acids. V dropped 3 bases and J dropped 4; count of bases not matched to a gene: 1. CDR3 in DNA: TGTGCCAGCAGCTTGGACAGGGGATACAATGAGCAGTTCTTC. It yields the protein CASSLDRGYNEQFF.

The V gene is TRBV7-2, the J gene TRBJ1-4; D gene ambiguous. V was trimmed by 4 bases and J by 0 bases, leaving 12 bases between them. CDR3 length equals 16 residues. Germline V CDR1 and CDR2: SGHTA, FQGNSA. The CDR3 loop is CASSWLPGSTNEKLFF. In nucleotides, the CDR3 is TGTGCCAGCAGCTGGCTCCCGGGGTCAACTAATGAAAAACTGTTTTTT.

This clone was detected a few times. The chain has TRBV2 and TRBJ1-1, with D perhaps matching TRBD1 (5 bases). The CDR3 is 14 residues long. CDR1 SNHLY and CDR2 FYNNEI come from the germline V gene. Trimming took off 8 bases at V and 4 bases at J, with 17 bases between the two ends. CDR3 residues: CASGSGGLGTEAFF. The CDR3 coding sequence is TGTGCCAGCGGCTCGGGGGGATTAGGCACTGAAGCTTTCTTT.

The chain joins TRBV19 to TRBJ1-4; D not resolved. The V and J ends lost 1 base and 6 bases respectively, with 9 bases between them. In germline, CDR1 is LNHDA, CDR2 SQIVND (reference sequence). This CDR3 spans 14 amino acids. The CDR3 loop is CASSIVVLDEKLFF. The CDR3 DNA reads as TGTGCCAGTAGTATAGTGGTGCTAGATGAAAAACTGTTTTTT.

The gene calls are TRBV11-2 and TRBJ2-1, with D tentatively TRBD2 (6 bases). Germline values: CDR1 SGHAT, CDR2 FQNNGV. V was clipped by 1 base and J by 3 bases, with 10 bases between them. The CDR3 covers 15 residues. The CDR3: CASSLGGTHYNEQFF. DNA of the CDR3: TGTGCCAGCAGCTTAGGCGGGACCCACTACAATGAGCAGTTCTTC.

This clone is a singleton in its sample. V usage is TRBV7-3 and J usage is TRBJ2-3; 8 positions agree with TRBD1. In germline, CDR1 is SGHTA, CDR2 FQGTGA. The ends lost 5 bases at V and 0 bases at J; junction bases unmatched: 4. The CDR3 sequence is 15 residues long. Written as DNA, the CDR3 is TGTGCCAGCAGCCCCGGACAGGGAAGCACAGATACGCAGTATTTT. It encodes CASSPGQGSTDTQYF.

V usage is TRBV6-1 and J usage is TRBJ2-7; 11 positions match TRBD1. Germline assignment: CDR1 MNHNS and CDR2 SASEGT. Trimming at V came to 1 base and at J to 2 bases, leaving 7 bases not matched to a gene. The length of the CDR3 is 17 residues. The CDR3 region is CASSEGPPGQGAYEQYF. CDR3 DNA sequence: TGTGCCAGCAGTGAAGGGCCACCGGGACAGGGGGCCTACGAGCAGTACTTC.

In this sample, this clone turned up once. This chain uses TRBV6-6 with TRBJ2-2, with D perhaps TRBD1 (5 bases). The CDR3 runs 14 residues. V lost 2 bases and J 6 bases, leaving 10 bases between the germline ends. Germline CDR1 MNHNY, CDR2 SVGAGI (reference sequence). The CDR3 nucleotides read TGTGCCAGCAGTTACACCTCAGGGTCCGGGGAGCTGTTTTTT. It encodes CASSYTSGSGELFF.

The rearrangement links TRBV5-1 to TRBJ2-7; 7 bases are a match to TRBD1. The CDR3 runs to 15 residues. CDR1 and CDR2 from the germline V gene are SGHRS and YFSETQ. Germline trimming cut 7 bases from V and 0 bases from J; bases unmatched to any gene: 10. The chain's CDR3 is CASGEGGLGSYEQYF. CDR3 bases: TGCGCCAGCGGGGAAGGGGGCTTAGGCTCCTACGAGCAGTACTTC.

The genes are TRBV5-1 and TRBJ2-3; TRBD2 aligns across 12 bases. Per the germline V gene, CDR1 is SGHRS and CDR2 is YFSETQ. J gave up 4 bases and V 3 bases, and 3 bases lay outside the gene matches. CDR3 length: 15 residues. DNA of the CDR3: TGCGCCAGCAGCTGGAGGACTAGCGGGGCAGATACGCAGTATTTT. This sequence encodes CASSWRTSGADTQYF.

The J gene is TRBJ2-7, the V gene TRBV10-3, with D unresolved. The CDR3 has 11 residues. The germline CDR1 and CDR2 sequences are ENHRY and SYGVKD. V gave up 5 bases and J gave up 3 bases, with 5 bases separating them. The chain's CDR3 is CAISQNYEQYF. The CDR3 coding sequence is TGTGCCATCAGTCAAAACTACGAGCAGTACTTC.

In its sample, this clone was seen a few times. The sample contains more than one DNA sequence encoding this CDR3. V usage is TRBV4-2 and J usage is TRBJ1-2, with a tentative D call TRBD1 (5 bases). From germline, CDR1 is LGHNA and CDR2 YNFKEQ. Trimming cost V 0 bases and J 3 bases, with 8 bases left between them. The CDR3 has 14 residues. CDR3 amino acids: CASSQDPGDYGYTF. The CDR3 bases are TGTGCCAGCAGCCAAGATCCGGGGGACTATGGCTACACCTTC.

The rearrangement joins TRBV6-1 to TRBJ2-7; 9 nucleotides agree with TRBD1. In germline, CDR1 is MNHNS, CDR2 SASEGT. CDR3 size: 14 residues. J gave up 2 bases and V 10 bases, and 9 bases lay outside the gene matches. CDR3 loop: CATTRDRVAYEQYF. The CDR3 coding sequence is TGTGCCACCACCCGGGACAGGGTGGCCTACGAGCAGTACTTC.

This chain uses TRBV29-1 with TRBJ2-1; D ambiguous. V shed 4 bases and J shed 1 base, with 11 bases lying between them. The CDR3 consists of 14 residues. Germline lookup yields CDR1 SQVTM and CDR2 ANQGSEA. The CDR3 region is CSVGGMMSYNEQFF. The CDR3 DNA reads TGCAGCGTTGGAGGCATGATGTCCTACAATGAGCAGTTCTTC.

The chain links TRBV5-1 to TRBJ2-2; weak D call: TRBD1 (5 bases). Germline CDR1 reads SGHRS; CDR2 reads YFSETQ. V shed 2 bases and J shed 2 bases, with 10 bases lying between them. The CDR3 is 15 residues long. The CDR3, as DNA: TGCGCCAGCAGCTTACCGACAGCTAACACCGGGGAGCTGTTTTTT. It encodes CASSLPTANTGELFF.

V gene TRBV5-5 combines with J gene TRBJ2-1; 8 nucleotides agree with TRBD2. Per germline, CDR1 SGHKS and CDR2 YYEKEE (reference sequence). V was clipped by 3 bases and J by 6 bases; unmatched bases: 14. The CDR3 is 17 amino acids. This chain's CDR3 is CASSWRVGTRPPNEQFF. CDR3 DNA sequence: TGTGCCAGCAGCTGGAGGGTCGGGACTAGACCACCCAATGAGCAGTTCTTC.

The genes are TRBV7-6 and TRBJ2-5; 7 bases line up with TRBD2. Per the germline V gene, CDR1 is SGHVS and CDR2 is FNYEAQ. Trimming removed 5 bases from V and 2 bases from J; junction bases left unmatched: 14. The CDR3 spans 17 residues. As DNA, the CDR3 is TGTGCCAGCAGCCTCCGGACGGGGGGACCCCCACAAGAGACCCAGTACTTC. As protein: CASSLRTGGPPQETQYF.

CDR3 nucleotides: TGTGCCAGCCTCACAGGGAGCTCCTATAATTCACCCCTCCACTTT. It codes for CASLTGSSYNSPLHF. V and J are TRBV6-5 and TRBJ1-6; TRBD1 might be the D (6 bases). The germline CDR1 and CDR2 sequences are MNHEY and SVGAGI. V was pared by 8 bases and J by 0 bases, with 11 bases between. The CDR3 is 15 residues long.

The chain is built from TRBV6-6 and TRBJ1-3; a weak D match, TRBD1 (6 bases). The length of the CDR3 is 14 residues. Trimming removed 4 bases at V and 4 bases at J, with 11 bases between. Germline V gives CDR1 MNHNY, CDR2 SVGAGI (reference sequence). The CDR3, as DNA: TGTGCCAGCAGTTGGGGGACACCAGGAAACACCATATATTTT. Translated: CASSWGTPGNTIYF.

This clone was picked up a small number of times. This chain uses TRBV6-6 with TRBJ2-3, with TRBD1 as a possible D gene (6 bases). The CDR3 has 14 amino acids. The V gene's germline CDR1 is MNHNY and CDR2 SVGAGI (reference sequence). Trimming removed 6 bases from V and 5 bases from J, with 15 bases in between. For the CDR3, the DNA is TGTGCCAGCAGCCACCGGGACATCGAAGATACGCAGTATTTT. Amino acid sequence: CASSHRDIEDTQYF.

The rearrangement uses TRBV19 and TRBJ1-2; D is undetermined. The CDR3 runs to 13 residues. V was cut by 3 bases and J by 2 bases, with 7 bases left in between. Germline CDR1 and CDR2: LNHDA and SQIVND (reference sequence). CDR3 sequence reads: CASSMAANYGYTF. Here the CDR3 DNA reads TGTGCCAGTAGTATGGCCGCCAACTATGGCTACACCTTC.

This CDR3 reads CATLPPGQGLEKLFF. The CDR3 region has the DNA TGTGCCACCCTCCCCCCGGGACAGGGGTTGGAAAAACTGTTTTTT. V gene TRBV2 combines with J gene TRBJ1-4, with 10 bases matching TRBD1. The CDR3 covers 15 residues. Germline V gene sequence: CDR1 SNHLY, CDR2 FYNNEI. The trim removed 10 bases at V and 8 bases at J, leaving 13 bases unmatched.

The genes are TRBV6-6 and TRBJ2-7; TRBD2 agrees at 14 bases. This CDR3 comprises 15 residues. The germline CDR1 and CDR2 sequences are MNHNY and SVGAGI (reference sequence). V lost 7 bases, J lost 2 bases, and 4 bases stayed unmatched. In DNA form, the CDR3 reads TGTGCCAGCACCCGACTAGCGGGGGGGACCTACGAGCAGTACTTC. Amino acid sequence: CASTRLAGGTYEQYF.

This clone was detected only once. V is TRBV2 and J is TRBJ2-5, with 12 bases that match TRBD2. V shed 11 bases and J 5 bases; nucleotides not matched to a gene: 6. There are 13 residues in the CDR3. Germline V gene sequence: CDR1 SNHLY, CDR2 FYNNEI. The CDR3 loop reads CAATSGGEETQYF. CDR3 nucleotides: TGTGCCGCGACTAGCGGGGGTGAGGAGACCCAGTACTTC.

This clone has more than one count but fewer than ten. The genes are TRBV6-5 and TRBJ2-7; D is undetermined. The CDR3 consists of 14 residues. CDR1 is MNHEY and CDR2 is SVGAGI in the germline V gene. The V end lost 2 bases, the J end lost 4 bases, and 12 bases lay between the germline ends. Here the CDR3 reads CASSYDTEGYEQYF. The CDR3 region has the DNA TGTGCCAGCAGTTACGACACTGAAGGTTACGAGCAGTACTTC.